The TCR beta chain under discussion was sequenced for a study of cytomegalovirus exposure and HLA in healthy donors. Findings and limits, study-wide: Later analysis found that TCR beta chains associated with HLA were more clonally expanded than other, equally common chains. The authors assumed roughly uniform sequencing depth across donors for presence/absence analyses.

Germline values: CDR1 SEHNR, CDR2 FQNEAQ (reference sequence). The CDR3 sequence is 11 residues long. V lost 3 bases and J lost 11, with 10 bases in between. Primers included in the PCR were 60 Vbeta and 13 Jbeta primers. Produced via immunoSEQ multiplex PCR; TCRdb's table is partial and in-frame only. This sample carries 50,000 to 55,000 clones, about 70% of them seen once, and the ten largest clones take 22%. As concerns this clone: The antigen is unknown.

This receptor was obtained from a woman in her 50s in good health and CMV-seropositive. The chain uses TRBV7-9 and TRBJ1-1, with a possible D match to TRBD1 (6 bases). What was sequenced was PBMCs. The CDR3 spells CASSFDRRAFF. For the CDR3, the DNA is TGTGCCAGCAGCTTTGACAGGCGGGCTTTCTTT.